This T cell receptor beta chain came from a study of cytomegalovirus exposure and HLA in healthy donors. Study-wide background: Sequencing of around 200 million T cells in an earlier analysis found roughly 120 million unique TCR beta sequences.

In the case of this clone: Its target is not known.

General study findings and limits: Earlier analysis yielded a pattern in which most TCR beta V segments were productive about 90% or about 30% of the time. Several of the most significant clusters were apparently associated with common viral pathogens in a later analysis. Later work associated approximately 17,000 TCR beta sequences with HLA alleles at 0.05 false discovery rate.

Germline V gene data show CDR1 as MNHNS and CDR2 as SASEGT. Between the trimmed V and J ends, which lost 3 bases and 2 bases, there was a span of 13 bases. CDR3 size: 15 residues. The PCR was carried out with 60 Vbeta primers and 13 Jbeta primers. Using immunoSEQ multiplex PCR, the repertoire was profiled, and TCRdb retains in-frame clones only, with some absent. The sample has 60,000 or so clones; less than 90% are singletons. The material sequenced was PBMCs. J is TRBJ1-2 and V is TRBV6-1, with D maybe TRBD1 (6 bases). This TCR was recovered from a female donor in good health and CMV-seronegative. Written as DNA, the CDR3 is TGTGCCAGCAGTGAGGGGGACACCGGCAACTATGGCTACACCTTC. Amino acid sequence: CASSEGDTGNYGYTF.